This TCR beta chain was sequenced in a study of early T cells in non-severe SARS-CoV-2 infection. Findings and caveats of the study: Matching results from VDJdb favored anti-spike CD8 responses, leaving private and CD4 specificities undetected.

The sample holds many counts of this clonotype. Its antigen remains unidentified. Individual cDNA molecules carried attached unique molecular identifiers. TCRdb re-derived calls from the 5' RACE reads in MiXCR, one entry per CDR3 protein. Among 55,000 to 75,000 distinct CDR3 sequences, more than 7% were seen once, and the ten largest hold about 3.4%. Per germline, CDR1 MNHEY and CDR2 SVGEGT. The CDR3 consists of 17 residues. Trimming removed 6 bases at V and 0 bases at J, with 18 bases between. The clonotype originates from an adult who was a healthcare worker with PCR-confirmed SARS-CoV-2 infection or an uninfected control (not recorded which). The chain joins TRBV6-2 or TRBV6-3 to TRBJ1-5, with D possibly TRBD1 on 5 matching bases. Sequencing input: whole blood. CDR3 amino acids: CASRHLEGADSNQPQHF. The CDR3 region has the DNA TGTGCCAGCAGACATCTCGAAGGGGCGGATAGCAATCAGCCCCAGCATTTT.